Following are 8 T cell receptor beta chains from one sample sequenced in a study of blood T cell repertoires in COVID-19. Here immunoSEQ multiplex PCR was the method, and the copy in TCRdb shows in-frame clones only, minus some. Among over 150,000 clones listed, 75% to 90% were seen once. The sample comprised peripheral blood. The receptors originated from a woman between 40 and 55 years old with COVID-19, enrolled during active disease.

The chain has TRBV19 and TRBJ1-5, with a weak D call TRBD1 (6 bases). V was shortened by 9 bases and J by 4 bases, with 16 bases between the two germline ends. The CDR3 is 14 residues long. The germline gives CDR1 LNHDA, CDR2 SQIVND (reference sequence). In nucleotides, the CDR3 is TGTGCCAGCTGGTCCGGGACACCGAATCAGCCCCAGCATTTT. Residues: CASWSGTPNQPQHF.

The V and J genes are TRBV29-1 and TRBJ1-1; 7 bases agree with TRBD1. V lost 6 bases, J lost 4 bases, and 11 bases stayed unmatched. This CDR3 contains 14 residues. From germline, CDR1 is SQVTM and CDR2 ANQGSEA. The CDR3 sequence is CSVKDTTGVTEAFF. DNA for the CDR3: TGCAGCGTAAAAGATACCACAGGGGTCACTGAAGCTTTCTTT.

V is TRBV5-4 and J is TRBJ1-5; the D is unclear. Germline CDR1 reads SGHNT; CDR2 reads YYREEE (reference sequence). This CDR3 has 14 residues. With 2 bases removed from V and 2 bases from J, the gap between germline ends came to 8 bases. CDR3 nucleotides: TGTGCCAGCAGCTTTGGTAGCGGCAATCAGCCCCAGCATTTT. Translation: CASSFGSGNQPQHF.

V gene TRBV10-3 combines with J gene TRBJ2-1, with 9 bases aligning to TRBD1. The germline V gene encodes CDR1 ENHRY and CDR2 SYGVKD. After removal of 2 bases from V and 9 bases from J, the junction contained 5 bases not matched to a gene. The CDR3 has 14 residues. The CDR3 DNA follows: TGTGCCATCAGTGAGGCGGGGACAGGGACTGAGCAGTTCTTC. Residues: CAISEAGTGTEQFF.

The genes are TRBV6-5 and TRBJ1-1, with a possible D match to TRBD1 (5 bases). The CDR3 is 13 residues long. V shed 0 bases and J shed 7 bases, with 9 bases lying between them. Germline values: CDR1 MNHEY, CDR2 SVGAGI. The CDR3 protein is CASSYSAGIEAFF. DNA of the CDR3: TGTGCCAGCAGTTACTCGGCAGGGATTGAAGCTTTCTTT.

The CDR3 region has the DNA TGTGCCAGCAGCCAACTTCCCCGACAGGGTTGTTACTTC. Translating it yields CASSQLPRQGCYF. The chain couples TRBV14 to TRBJ2-7, with 7 bases that match TRBD1. Germline lookup yields CDR1 SGHDN and CDR2 FVKESK. The junction had 11 bases not matched to a gene; V was cut back by 2 bases and J by 13 bases. The CDR3 contains 13 residues.

The V call is TRBV28, the J call TRBJ1-2; 7 bases agree with TRBD1. Germline assignment: CDR1 MDHEN and CDR2 SYDVKM. V gave up 7 bases and J gave up 2 bases; unmatched junction bases: 4. CDR3 length: 13 amino acids. The chain's CDR3 is CASTVGQNYGYTF. The CDR3 bases are TGTGCCAGCACGGTGGGACAGAACTATGGCTACACCTTC.

This clone was seen just once. The chain uses TRBV7-3 and TRBJ2-1; 8 bases align to TRBD1. The CDR3 runs 16 residues. V lost 2 bases, J lost 1 base, and 4 bases stayed unmatched. In germline, CDR1 is SGHTA, CDR2 FQGTGA. The CDR3 sequence is CASSLGTGGSYNEQFF. The CDR3 DNA is TGTGCCAGCAGCTTAGGTACAGGGGGTTCCTACAATGAGCAGTTCTTC.